The 22 T cell receptor beta chains below come from one sample, sequenced in a study of blood T cell repertoires in COVID-19. The repertoire was sequenced with immunoSEQ multiplex PCR; TCRdb's copy has only in-frame clones and lacks some. The profile covers about 230,000 clones, with approximately 88% appearing a single time and 25% to 35% taken by the ten largest. The sequencing sample was made of peripheral blood. The source is a man aged 40-49 years with acute or convalescent COVID-19.

The chain has TRBV9 and TRBJ1-2, with 9 bases matching TRBD1. This CDR3 is built from 16 residues. Germline V CDR1 and CDR2: SGDLS, YYNGEE. Losses at the gene ends were 1 base for V and 5 bases for J; bases not matched to a gene: 9. CDR3 coding DNA: TGTGCCAGCAGCGTAAATACAGGGGGCGCGCTGTATGGCTACACCTTC. Its translation is CASSVNTGGALYGYTF.

This rearrangement joins TRBV5-1 to TRBJ2-1; TRBD2 aligns across 10 bases. Germline CDR1 is SGHRS and CDR2 is YFSETQ. Unmatched junction bases numbered 10, after V lost 3 bases and J lost 4 bases. The CDR3 covers 17 residues. This CDR3 reads CASSSSPLAGAYNEQFF. CDR3 in DNA: TGCGCCAGCAGCTCATCCCCCCTAGCGGGAGCTTACAATGAGCAGTTCTTC.

This clone was seen a handful of times. The J gene is TRBJ1-1, the V gene TRBV10-2; D gene unclear. Trimming removed 6 bases at V and 0 bases at J, with 8 bases between. CDR1 and CDR2 (germline): WSHSY, SAAADI. This CDR3 has 13 amino acids. The CDR3 spells CASRPGVNTEAFF. Written as DNA, the CDR3 is TGCGCCAGCAGACCGGGAGTGAACACTGAAGCTTTCTTT.

The V and J genes are TRBV24-1 and TRBJ2-3; the D gene is possibly TRBD2 (5 bases). Germline lookup yields CDR1 KGHDR and CDR2 SFDVKD. V lost 1 base to trimming and J lost 5 bases, with 12 bases between them. The CDR3 spans 15 residues. CDR3: CATSDFSGLRDTQYF. The CDR3 coding sequence is TGTGCCACCAGTGATTTTTCTGGACTTAGAGATACGCAGTATTTT.

CDR3 sequence: CASSLYVTANEKLFF. CDR3 bases: TGTGCCAGCAGCTTATACGTGACAGCTAATGAAAAACTGTTTTTT. The rearrangement uses TRBV7-2 and TRBJ1-4; D possibly corresponds to TRBD1 (5 bases). The germline V and J ends were trimmed by 2 bases and 3 bases, with 10 bases remaining between them. The CDR3 has 15 residues. CDR1 is SGHTA, CDR2 FQGNSA, per germline.

The chain has TRBV11-2 and TRBJ1-2; tentatively, D is TRBD1 (6 bases). This CDR3 contains 15 residues. Looked up from germline, CDR1 is SGHAT and CDR2 is FQNNGV. The V end was cut by 4 bases, the J end by 14 bases, with 26 bases between. The CDR3 nucleotides are TGTGCCAGCAGCTGGGGTGCAGGGGAGCTCATAGCGCATACCTTC. It is translated as CASSWGAGELIAHTF.

The chain combines TRBV5-1 with TRBJ1-4, with 8 bases that match TRBD1. This CDR3 has 15 amino acids. The germline gives CDR1 SGHRS, CDR2 YFSETQ. Unmatched junction bases numbered 6, after V lost 3 bases and J lost 5 bases. CDR3 DNA: TGCGCCAGCAGCTCGCAGGGGGCCTTAAATGAAAAACTGTTTTTT. Translated, it gives CASSSQGALNEKLFF.

This chain uses TRBV6-2 or TRBV6-3 with TRBJ2-2, with 7 bases lining up with TRBD2. The CDR3 totals 14 residues. J was trimmed by 8 bases and V by 6 bases; bases with no gene match: 9. CDR1 is MNHEY and CDR2 is SVGEGT in the germline V gene. The CDR3 DNA sequence: TGTGCCAGCAGCCGGACTAGTTTGTCAGGGGAGCTGTTTTTT. It encodes CASSRTSLSGELFF.

The chain couples TRBV27 to TRBJ1-5, with a weak D call TRBD1 (6 bases). Trimming pared 6 bases from V and 6 bases from J, leaving 18 bases between. Germline-derived CDR1 and CDR2 are MNHEY and SMNVEV (reference sequence). The CDR3 has 15 amino acids. The CDR3 DNA reads as TGTGCCAGCAGCTCACGCAGGGGAGTAGGTCAGCCCCAGCATTTT. Protein product: CASSSRRGVGQPQHF.

This clone was observed once. CDR3 in DNA: TGTGCCAGCAGCTTGGTAGGCCTCTGGGAGGAAGCTTTCTTT. The encoded protein is CASSLVGLWEEAFF. V gene TRBV5-6 combines with J gene TRBJ1-1; the D is unclear. The CDR3 is 14 residues long. CDR1 is SGHDT and CDR2 is YYEEEE in the germline V gene. V was shortened by 0 bases and J by 8 bases, with 14 bases between the two germline ends. The full variable domain, its missing parts supplied by reference TRBV5-6 and TRBJ1-1, is DAGVTQSPTHLIKTRGQQVTLRCSPKSGHDTVSWYQQALGQGPQFIFQYYEEEERQRGNFPDRFSGHQFPNYSSELNVNALLLGDSALYLCASSLVGLWEEAFFGQGTRLTVV.

V and J are TRBV7-9 and TRBJ2-1, with D possibly being TRBD2 (5 bases). Germline V gene sequence: CDR1 SEHNR, CDR2 FQNEAQ (reference sequence). There are 15 residues in the CDR3. The V end was cut by 1 base, the J end by 6 bases, with 13 bases between. The chain's CDR3 is CASSLGRRTSNEQFF. The CDR3 DNA reads TGTGCCAGCAGCTTAGGTCGCAGGACTTCCAATGAGCAGTTCTTC.

CDR3 in DNA: TGTGCCAGCCAATTGAGCGGGGCCAACGTCCTGACTTTC. It is translated as CASQLSGANVLTF. The rearrangement links TRBV12-3 or TRBV12-4 to TRBJ2-6, with D uncertain. Trimming cost V 8 bases and J 4 bases, with 9 bases left between them. This CDR3 comprises 13 residues.

The V gene is TRBV6-2 or TRBV6-3, the J gene TRBJ2-7, with 10 bases aligning to TRBD2. J lost 0 bases, V lost 0 bases, and 2 bases had no gene match. CDR1 and CDR2 (germline): MNHEY, SVGEGT. The CDR3 length is 16 residues. This chain's CDR3 is CASSYSGLADSYEQYF. The CDR3 nucleotides are TGTGCCAGCAGTTACTCAGGACTAGCGGACTCCTACGAGCAGTACTTC.

The V and J genes are TRBV19 and TRBJ1-1; D may be TRBD1 (5 bases). The CDR3 length is 13 residues. Per the germline V gene, CDR1 is LNHDA and CDR2 is SQIVND (reference sequence). The V end was cut by 4 bases, the J end by 7 bases, with 13 bases between. CDR3 loop: CASSSSQGGEAFF. The CDR3, as DNA: TGTGCCAGTAGTAGTTCGCAGGGCGGTGAAGCTTTCTTT.

The V and J genes are TRBV19 and TRBJ2-1; no clear D gene. CDR1 is LNHDA and CDR2 is SQIVND in the germline V gene (reference sequence). V shed 4 bases and J shed 5 bases, with 9 bases lying between them. The CDR3 is made up of 13 amino acids. The CDR3 is CASSTFSHNEQFF. The CDR3 DNA reads TGTGCCAGTAGTACCTTTAGCCACAATGAGCAGTTCTTC.

This clone was observed once. This chain connects TRBV2 to TRBJ2-3, with TRBD2 identical over 7 bases. The CDR3 runs 15 residues. V lost 6 bases, J lost 7 bases, and 13 bases stayed unmatched. In germline, CDR1 is SNHLY, CDR2 FYNNEI. The chain's CDR3 is CASRDTSVAGNTQYF. In nucleotides, the CDR3 is TGTGCCAGCAGGGATACTAGCGTGGCAGGAAATACGCAGTATTTT. Full variable domain (rest looked up from reference TRBV2 and TRBJ2-3): EPEVTQTPSHQVTQMGQEVILRCVPISNHLYFYWYRQILGQKVEFLVSFYNNEISEKSEIFDDQFSVERPDGSNFTLKIRSTKLEDSAMYFCASRDTSVAGNTQYFGPGTRLTVL.

V usage is TRBV13 and J usage is TRBJ1-1; D unresolved. Germline V gene sequence: CDR1 PRHDT, CDR2 FYEKMQ (reference sequence). The V end lost 3 bases, the J end lost 5 bases, and 7 bases lay between the germline ends. There are 12 residues in the CDR3. CDR3 in amino acids: CASSLPGTEAFF. The CDR3, as DNA: TGTGCCAGCAGCTTGCCGGGGACTGAAGCTTTCTTT.

V gene TRBV30 combines with J gene TRBJ1-5, with D uncertain. Germline V gene sequence: CDR1 GTSNPN, CDR2 SVGIG (reference sequence). CDR3 length: 13 residues. V lost 3 bases and J lost 4, with 10 bases in between. This CDR3 reads CAWRPGSNQPQHF. In DNA form, the CDR3 reads TGTGCCTGGAGACCGGGATCAAATCAGCCCCAGCATTTT. Full variable domain (missing parts from reference TRBV30 and TRBJ1-5): SQTIHQWPATLVQPVGSPLSLECTVEGTSNPNLYWYRQAAGRGLQLLFYSVGIGQISSEVPQNLSASRPQDRQFILSSKKLLLSDSGFYLCAWRPGSNQPQHFGDGTRLSIL.

The J gene is TRBJ2-5, the V gene TRBV2; 10 nucleotides line up with TRBD1. Germline CDR1 is SNHLY and CDR2 is FYNNEI. V shed 6 bases and J 4 bases; nucleotides not matched to a gene: 2. There are 13 residues in the CDR3. The CDR3 bases are TGTGCCAGCAGGGACAGGGGGTCAGAGACCCAGTACTTC. Translating gives CASRDRGSETQYF.

Details on this clone: The sample holds other DNA sequences that translate to the same CDR3. The rearrangement joins TRBV7-8 to TRBJ1-1, with 9 bases lining up with TRBD1. J was trimmed by 6 bases and V by 5 bases; bases with no gene match: 7. The V gene's germline CDR1 is SGHVS and CDR2 FQNEAQ. The CDR3 contains 14 residues. Here the CDR3 reads CASSLLQGAAEAFF. In DNA, the CDR3 is TGTGCCAGCAGCCTCCTACAGGGGGCCGCTGAAGCTTTCTTT.

The V and J genes are TRBV19 and TRBJ1-5; 7 bases align to TRBD1. Looked up from germline, CDR1 is LNHDA and CDR2 is SQIVND (reference sequence). The CDR3 spans 14 residues. The junction had 6 bases not matched to a gene; V was cut back by 6 bases and J by 4 bases. The CDR3 here is CASSLQGSNQPQHF. CDR3 DNA: TGTGCCAGTAGCTTACAGGGGAGTAATCAGCCCCAGCATTTT.

The chain carries TRBV11-2 and TRBJ2-1; no clear D gene. The CDR3 is made up of 15 amino acids. Germline CDR1 and CDR2: SGHAT and FQNNGV. The V end lost 4 bases, the J end lost 0 bases, and 10 bases lay between the germline ends. The CDR3 sequence is CASSYSFSSYNEQFF. Here the CDR3 DNA reads TGTGCCAGCAGCTACTCCTTTAGCTCCTACAATGAGCAGTTCTTC.